This T cell receptor beta chain is from a study of control samples from healthy donors and cancer patients. Germline lookup yields CDR1 MRHNA and CDR2 SNTAGT. The CDR3 is 15 amino acids. Trimming pared 4 bases from V and 3 bases from J, leaving 12 bases between. Repertoires were generated with immunoSEQ multiplex PCR, while TCRdb's copy carries only in-frame clones and drops some. The table records roughly 79,000 clones, approximately 80% of them present only once. The sample was blood. The rearrangement uses TRBV6-4 and TRBJ2-2; a possible D gene is TRBD2 (5 bases). The receptor was derived from a man aged 45-60 years in good health. Written as DNA, the CDR3 is TGTGCCAGCAGTGCGACGGGATGGGACACCGGGGAGCTGTTTTTT. Encoded protein: CASSATGWDTGELFF.